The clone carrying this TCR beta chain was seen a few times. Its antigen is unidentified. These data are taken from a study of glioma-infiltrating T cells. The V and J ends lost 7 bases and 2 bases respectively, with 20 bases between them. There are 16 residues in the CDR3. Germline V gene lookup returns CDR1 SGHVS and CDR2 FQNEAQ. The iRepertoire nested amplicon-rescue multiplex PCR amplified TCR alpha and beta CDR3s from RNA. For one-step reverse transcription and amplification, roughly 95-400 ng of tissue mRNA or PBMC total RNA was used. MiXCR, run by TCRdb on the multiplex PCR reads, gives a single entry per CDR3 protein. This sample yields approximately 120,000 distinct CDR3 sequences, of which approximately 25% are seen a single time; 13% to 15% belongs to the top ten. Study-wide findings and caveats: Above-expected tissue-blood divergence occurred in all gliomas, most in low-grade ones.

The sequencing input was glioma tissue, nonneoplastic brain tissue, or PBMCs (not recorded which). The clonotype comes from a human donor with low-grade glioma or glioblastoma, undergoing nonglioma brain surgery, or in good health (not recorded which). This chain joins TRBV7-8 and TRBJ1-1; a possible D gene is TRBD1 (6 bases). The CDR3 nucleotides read TGTGCCAGCACCCCTCCCCTAGGGGGAAGAAACACTGAAGCTTTCTTT. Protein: CASTPPLGGRNTEAFF.